The next 25 T cell receptor beta chains were all read from a single sample in a study of blood T cell repertoires in COVID-19 (dated by TCRdb to about 2020). Library prep was done by the immunoSEQ multiplex PCR assay. The immuneACCESS repertoire file appears here via TCRdb, limited to in-frame rearrangements. These files lack a portion of the clones; in checked studies, under half of the deficit traces to unresolved V genes, and the cause of the others is not known. Across this sample there are 88,000 or so clones, with 75% to 90% seen only once. The top ten hold about 7.2% of the sample. The material sequenced was peripheral blood. Source of these receptors: a man aged 55 to 69 with acute or convalescent COVID-19.

The V gene is TRBV2, the J gene TRBJ2-7, with a weak D call TRBD2 (6 bases). Per germline, CDR1 SNHLY and CDR2 FYNNEI. The CDR3 runs to 13 residues. Trimming shortened V by 7 bases and J by 4 bases, and 14 bases separated the two germline ends. The CDR3 sequence: CASNTGRSYEQYF. In nucleotides, the CDR3 is TGTGCCAGCAACACCGGGAGAAGTTACGAGCAGTACTTC.

This chain links TRBV3-1 (or the pseudogene TRBV3-2) with TRBJ2-7, with 16 bases that match TRBD2. The CDR3 is 17 residues long. With V trimmed by 1 base and J by 4 bases, 4 bases remained unmatched. Per germline, CDR1 LGHDT and CDR2 YNNKEL (reference sequence). For the CDR3, the DNA is TGTGCCAGCAGCCAAGGATCGGGACTAGCGGGAGGGTACGAGCAGTACTTC. Translating gives CASSQGSGLAGGYEQYF.

This clone was seen a handful of times. The gene calls are TRBV5-4 and TRBJ1-1, with D hard to call. Trimming shortened V by 2 bases and J by 3 bases, and 17 bases separated the two germline ends. There are 16 residues in the CDR3. Germline-derived CDR1 and CDR2 are SGHNT and YYREEE (reference sequence). The CDR3 sequence: CASSLPGKSQDTEAFF. DNA for the CDR3: TGTGCCAGCAGCTTACCGGGAAAATCTCAGGACACTGAAGCTTTCTTT.

The chain couples TRBV7-9 to TRBJ2-3; possible D gene TRBD2, 6 bases. The CDR3 runs to 14 residues. Germline lookup yields CDR1 SEHNR and CDR2 FQNEAQ (reference sequence). V was trimmed by 9 bases and J by 0 bases, leaving 13 bases between them. In DNA, the CDR3 is TGTGCCAGGTCGGGTAGCGGAAGCACAGATACGCAGTATTTT. Its translation is CARSGSGSTDTQYF.

The CDR3 sequence is CASSIAGGYNEQFF. Written as DNA, the CDR3 is TGTGCCAGCAGCATCGCGGGAGGCTACAATGAGCAGTTCTTC. This chain links TRBV9 with TRBJ2-1; 8 bases align to TRBD2. Trimming took 4 bases from V and 3 from J; bases not matched to a gene: 3. There are 14 residues in the CDR3. CDR1 is SGDLS and CDR2 is YYNGEE in the germline V gene.

The chain recombines TRBV27 with TRBJ2-1; TRBD2 matches 7 bases. The CDR3 is 14 amino acids. The germline gives CDR1 MNHEY, CDR2 SMNVEV (reference sequence). J lost 6 bases, V lost 2 bases, and 4 bases had no gene match. The CDR3 spells CASSLIPGGNEQFF. CDR3 coding DNA: TGTGCCAGCAGTTTAATCCCGGGGGGCAATGAGCAGTTCTTC.

This clone was counted once. The rearrangement joins TRBV30 to TRBJ1-5, with 9 bases identical to TRBD1. V was clipped by 3 bases and J by 3 bases; unmatched bases: 3. Germline CDR1 reads GTSNPN; CDR2 reads SVGIG (reference sequence). CDR3 size: 14 residues. CDR3 protein: CAWSGQGINQPQHF. In nucleotides, the CDR3 is TGTGCCTGGAGCGGACAGGGGATCAATCAGCCCCAGCATTTT.

This CDR3 reads CASSPDGQGNYGYTF. The CDR3 DNA follows: TGTGCCAGCAGCCCCGACGGACAGGGTAACTATGGCTACACCTTC. The V call is TRBV7-2, the J call TRBJ1-2; TRBD1 matches at 8 bases. Germline trimming cut 5 bases from V and 1 base from J; bases unmatched to any gene: 6. Germline CDR1 SGHTA, CDR2 FQGNSA. This CDR3 comprises 15 residues.

The chain links TRBV7-2 to TRBJ2-5, with TRBD2 as a possible D gene (6 bases). The V end lost 5 bases, the J end lost 1 base, and 14 bases lay between the germline ends. Germline V lookup: CDR1 SGHTA, CDR2 FQGNSA. This CDR3 is built from 15 residues. CDR3 amino acids: CASSLQIAVQETQYF. CDR3 sequence (DNA): TGTGCCAGCAGCCTTCAGATAGCGGTCCAAGAGACCCAGTACTTC.

The chain links TRBV6-5 to TRBJ1-2; D is possibly TRBD1 (6 bases). Germline-derived CDR1 and CDR2 are MNHEY and SVGAGI. This CDR3 has 14 residues. V gave up 5 bases and J gave up 7 bases, with 17 bases separating them. The CDR3 nucleotides read TGTGCCAGCAGTCCCTTAGCGGGGGCAGCTGGCTACACCTTC. This encodes CASSPLAGAAGYTF.

The J gene is TRBJ2-1, the V gene TRBV6-2 or TRBV6-3, with D possibly being TRBD2 (5 bases). CDR3 length equals 12 residues. The germline V and J ends were trimmed by 6 bases and 9 bases, with 12 bases remaining between them. The germline V gene encodes CDR1 MNHEY and CDR2 SVGEGT. The CDR3 spells CASSGLLSEQFF. The CDR3 region has the DNA TGTGCCAGCAGCGGACTCCTAAGTGAGCAGTTCTTC.

The chain has TRBV19 and TRBJ1-4; 7 bases are a match to TRBD1. Germline trimming cut 6 bases from V and 5 bases from J; bases unmatched to any gene: 6. The germline V gene encodes CDR1 LNHDA and CDR2 SQIVND (reference sequence). The CDR3 is 14 residues long. CDR3 sequence (DNA): TGTGCCAGTAGCTCAAGACAGGGAAATGAAAAACTGTTTTTT. Translating it yields CASSSRQGNEKLFF.

The chain carries TRBV7-9 and TRBJ2-2; no clear D gene. Trimming removed 0 bases from V and 0 bases from J, with 5 bases in between. CDR1 is SEHNR, CDR2 FQNEAQ, per germline (reference sequence). This CDR3 is built from 15 residues. The CDR3 DNA sequence: TGTGCCAGCAGCTTAGCACAGACGAACACCGGGGAGCTGTTTTTT. Amino acids: CASSLAQTNTGELFF.

The chain couples TRBV11-3 to TRBJ2-1; D call uncertain. The germline V gene has CDR1 SGHNT and CDR2 YENEEA. This CDR3 has 14 amino acids. V was shortened by 3 bases and J by 6 bases, with 12 bases between the two germline ends. The CDR3 loop is CASSLSSDFNEQFF. The CDR3 nucleotides read TGTGCCAGCAGCTTGTCCAGCGATTTCAATGAGCAGTTCTTC. Complete variable domain (other parts from reference TRBV11-3 and TRBJ2-1): EAGVVQSPRYKIIEKKQPVAFWCNPISGHNTLYWYLQNLGQGPELLIRYENEEAVDDSQLPKDRFSAERLKGVDSTLKIQPAELGDSAVYLCASSLSSDFNEQFFGPGTRLTVL.

The V call is TRBV19, the J call TRBJ2-2, with 10 positions matching TRBD2. Germline assignment: CDR1 LNHDA and CDR2 SQIVND (reference sequence). The CDR3 has 18 amino acids. V dropped 6 bases and J dropped 1; count of bases not matched to a gene: 11. CDR3: CASRGRASGRRNTGELFF. In nucleotides, the CDR3 is TGTGCCAGTAGGGGTAGGGCTAGCGGGAGAAGGAACACCGGGGAGCTGTTTTTT. The full variable domain, in which reference TRBV19 and TRBJ2-2 provide the parts outside the CDR3, is DGGITQSPKYLFRKEGQNVTLSCEQNLNHDAMYWYRQDPGQGLRLIYYSQIVNDFQKGDIAEGYSVSREKKESFPLTVTSAQKNPTAFYLCASRGRASGRRNTGELFFGEGSRLTVL.

The chain's CDR3 is CASSAGQNTEAFF. As DNA, the CDR3 is TGTGCCAGCAGTGCTGGGCAGAACACTGAAGCTTTCTTT. The V call is TRBV6-4, the J call TRBJ1-1; D gene ambiguous. Deletions cut 4 bases from V and 1 base from J, with 7 bases between. Germline V CDR1 and CDR2: MRHNA, SNTAGT. There are 13 residues in the CDR3.

As regards this clone: This specimen includes other DNA sequences encoding the same CDR3. The chain recombines TRBV7-6 with TRBJ1-5; D not resolved. This CDR3 region has 12 residues. Between the trimmed V and J ends, which lost 2 bases and 6 bases, there was a span of 5 bases. The germline V gene encodes CDR1 SGHVS and CDR2 FNYEAQ. The CDR3 loop reads CASSLPGQPQHF. In DNA form, the CDR3 reads TGTGCCAGCAGCTTACCGGGTCAGCCCCAGCATTTT.

The chain employs TRBV28 and TRBJ2-7, with TRBD2 matching 9 bases. The CDR3 is 15 residues long. J was trimmed by 2 bases and V by 4 bases; bases with no gene match: 6. The germline CDR1 and CDR2 sequences are MDHEN and SYDVKM. The CDR3 reads CASSSSGKYPYEQYF. The CDR3 DNA reads TGTGCCAGCAGTTCTAGCGGGAAGTACCCCTACGAGCAGTACTTC.

The chain links TRBV18 to TRBJ2-7; D not certain. This CDR3 region has 13 residues. Germline V gene sequence: CDR1 KGHSH, CDR2 LQKENI. Trimming took 1 base from V and 3 from J, leaving 7 bases between them. The CDR3: CASSPQRGYEQYF. The DNA for the CDR3 is TGTGCCAGCTCACCACAAAGAGGCTACGAGCAGTACTTC.

This chain connects TRBV5-4 to TRBJ1-4; D is perhaps TRBD1 (5 bases). The CDR3 consists of 15 residues. The V gene's germline CDR1 is SGHNT and CDR2 YYREEE (reference sequence). V was clipped by 4 bases and J by 2 bases, with 12 bases between them. Written as DNA, the CDR3 is TGTGCCAGCAGCACGGGTGGGGGGACTAATGAAAAACTGTTTTTT. The encoded protein is CASSTGGGTNEKLFF.

Comment on this clone: A read error may produce the germline difference seen at one junction end. The V gene is TRBV27, the J gene TRBJ1-6; perhaps TRBD1 as D (6 bases). This CDR3 comprises 12 residues. CDR1 MNHEY and CDR2 SMNVEV come from the germline V gene (reference sequence). The CDR3 sequence: CASSSQGLSWSF. The CDR3 DNA sequence: TGTGCCAGCAGTTCGCAGGGGCTTAGTTGGTCCTTT.

The CDR3 sequence: CASSGAGDGYTF. In nucleotides, the CDR3 is TGTGCCTCGTCGGGGGCGGGGGATGGCTACACCTTC. The rearrangement links TRBV11-2 to TRBJ1-2, with a tentative D call TRBD1 (6 bases). Germline CDR1 reads SGHAT; CDR2 reads FQNNGV. This CDR3 spans 12 amino acids. V shed 11 bases and J shed 6 bases, with 16 bases lying between them.

The chain carries TRBV27 and TRBJ1-2, with 9 bases that match TRBD1. The V gene's germline CDR1 is MNHEY and CDR2 SMNVEV (reference sequence). The CDR3 runs 12 residues. V lost 6 bases and J lost 6; bases outside the gene matches: 2. The CDR3 region is CASSTGGDGYTF. The CDR3 DNA is TGTGCCAGCAGCACAGGGGGCGATGGCTACACCTTC.

V usage is TRBV29-1 and J usage is TRBJ1-2, with D perhaps matching TRBD1 (6 bases). Trimming stripped 4 bases from V and 7 bases from J, with 16 bases between. The CDR3 has 13 amino acids. Germline lookup yields CDR1 SQVTM and CDR2 ANQGSEA. The CDR3 DNA reads TGCAGCGTTGTCCTTACAGGGTTGGGTGGCTACACCTTC. Translation: CSVVLTGLGGYTF.

V usage is TRBV6-1 and J usage is TRBJ2-6; 10 nucleotides align to TRBD1. V shed 5 bases, J shed 0 bases, and the junction held 4 bases outside the gene matches. The CDR3 has 17 amino acids. CDR1 is MNHNS and CDR2 is SASEGT in the germline V gene. As DNA, the CDR3 is TGTGCCAGCAGTAAAGGGACAGGGGTCTCTGGGGCCAACGTCCTGACTTTC. Residues: CASSKGTGVSGANVLTF.